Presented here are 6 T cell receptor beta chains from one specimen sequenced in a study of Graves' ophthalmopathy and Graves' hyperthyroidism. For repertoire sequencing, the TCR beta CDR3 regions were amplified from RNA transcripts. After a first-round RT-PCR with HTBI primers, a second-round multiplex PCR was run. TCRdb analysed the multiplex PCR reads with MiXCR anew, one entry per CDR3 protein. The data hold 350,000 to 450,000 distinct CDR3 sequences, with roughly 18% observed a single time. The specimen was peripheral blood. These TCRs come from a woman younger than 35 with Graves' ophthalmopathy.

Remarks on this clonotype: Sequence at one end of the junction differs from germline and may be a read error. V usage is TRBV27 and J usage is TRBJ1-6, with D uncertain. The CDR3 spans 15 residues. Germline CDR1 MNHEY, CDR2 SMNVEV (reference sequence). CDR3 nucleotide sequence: TGTGCCATCAGTGGAACGGGGAGGGTTAATTCACCCCTCCACTTT. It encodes CAISGTGRVNSPLHF.

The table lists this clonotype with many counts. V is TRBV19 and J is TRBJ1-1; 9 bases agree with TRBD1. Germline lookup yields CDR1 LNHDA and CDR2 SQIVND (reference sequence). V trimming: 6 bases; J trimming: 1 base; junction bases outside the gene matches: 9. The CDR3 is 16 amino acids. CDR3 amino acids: CASSRPQGQGNTEAFF. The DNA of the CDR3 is TGTGCCAGTAGCCGCCCCCAGGGACAGGGGAACACTGAAGCTTTCTTT. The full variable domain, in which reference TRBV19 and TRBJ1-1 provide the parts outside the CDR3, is DGGITQSPKYLFRKEGQNVTLSCEQNLNHDAMYWYRQDPGQGLRLIYYSQIVNDFQKGDIAEGYSVSREKKESFPLTVTSAQKNPTAFYLCASSRPQGQGNTEAFFGQGTRLTVV.

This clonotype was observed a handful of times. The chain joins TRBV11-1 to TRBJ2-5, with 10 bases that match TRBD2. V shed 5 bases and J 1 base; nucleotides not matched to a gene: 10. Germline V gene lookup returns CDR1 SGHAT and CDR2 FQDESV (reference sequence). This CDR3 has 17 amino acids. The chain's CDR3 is CASSPTGGTSVQETQYF. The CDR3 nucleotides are TGTGCCAGCAGCCCCACGGGGGGGACTAGCGTCCAAGAGACCCAGTACTTC.

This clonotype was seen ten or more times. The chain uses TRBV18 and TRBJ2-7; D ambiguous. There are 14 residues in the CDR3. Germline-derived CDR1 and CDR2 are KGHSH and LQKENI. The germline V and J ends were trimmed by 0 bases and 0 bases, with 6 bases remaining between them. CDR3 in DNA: TGTGCCAGCTCACCACCGCTACGCTCCTACGAGCAGTACTTC. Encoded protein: CASSPPLRSYEQYF.

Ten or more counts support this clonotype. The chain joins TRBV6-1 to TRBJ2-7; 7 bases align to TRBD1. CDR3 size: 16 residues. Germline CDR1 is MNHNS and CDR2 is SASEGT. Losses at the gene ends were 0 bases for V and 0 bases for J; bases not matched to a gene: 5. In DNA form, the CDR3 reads TGTGCCAGCAGTGAAGCAACCAGGGGGTTCTCCTACGAGCAGTACTTC. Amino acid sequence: CASSEATRGFSYEQYF.

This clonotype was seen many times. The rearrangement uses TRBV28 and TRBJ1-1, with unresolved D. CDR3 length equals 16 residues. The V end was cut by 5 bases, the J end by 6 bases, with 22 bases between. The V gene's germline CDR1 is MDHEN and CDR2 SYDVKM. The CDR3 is CASSVYSAPTSAEAFF. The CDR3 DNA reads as TGTGCCAGCAGTGTATACAGTGCGCCAACTTCCGCTGAAGCTTTCTTT.